These T cell receptor beta chains were read from a single sample in a study of post-analysis software for immune sequencing data. TCRdb re-analysed the PCR reads in MiXCR, keeping a single row per CDR3 protein. This table has hundreds of thousands of distinct CDR3 sequences, roughly 50% appearing once. The sample consisted of blood. The receptors shown here come from a girl aged 5-17 years with multiple sclerosis. Both conserved end residues are part of each CDR3. Fields, in order: CDR3 protein, V gene.

CDR3aa: CASSESASYNEQFF
v_gene: TRBV5-6

CDR3aa: CASSQERGLAEETQYF
v_gene: TRBV4-2

CDR3aa: CATSGKHTEAFF
v_gene: TRBV25-1

CDR3aa: CSVHYRGSEGYTF
v_gene: TRBV29-1

CDR3aa: CASRATGNTEAFF
v_gene: TRBV5-1

CDR3aa: CASSLGLAGKETQYF
v_gene: TRBV5-1

CDR3aa: CSARRQGANGYTF
v_gene: TRBV20-1

CDR3aa: CSVDAGTGAEKLFF
v_gene: TRBV29-1

CDR3aa: CASSFFVGRYSNQPQHF
v_gene: TRBV12-3/TRBV12-4

CDR3aa: CASSDHEETQYF
v_gene: TRBV7-9

CDR3aa: CASSQADMGGTEAFF
v_gene: TRBV4-1

CDR3aa: CASSLASGRAVEQFF
v_gene: TRBV7-3

CDR3aa: CASSALAGRRETQYF
v_gene: TRBV6-2/TRBV6-3

CDR3aa: CASSLRSLETQYF
v_gene: TRBV7-3

CDR3aa: CASSRTPRGEQYF
v_gene: TRBV7-6

CDR3aa: CASSLLREGNEQFF
v_gene: TRBV7-9

CDR3aa: CASSLSGPWGAPNTEAFF
v_gene: TRBV7-3

CDR3aa: CASSQVIRTSSYEQYF
v_gene: TRBV3-1

CDR3aa: CASRVEASTSYEQYF
v_gene: TRBV4-1

CDR3aa: CASGFLYKQYF
v_gene: TRBV28

CDR3aa: CASSEPGQDSEGLYGYTF
v_gene: TRBV21-1

CDR3aa: CASSLNGGPQYF
v_gene: TRBV12-3/TRBV12-4

CDR3aa: CASSPPATATRYF
v_gene: TRBV18

CDR3aa: CASSFRAGDLAADTQYF
v_gene: TRBV12-3/TRBV12-4